The clone carrying this T cell receptor beta chain was detected a few times. Antigen: not known. The data derive from a study of T cell responses to AZD1222 COVID-19 vaccine. Notes on the study in general: In the spike-specific TCR repertoire, nearly half reportedly target unmutated variant regions. Most donors were white British and more were female, and clonal diversity was possibly underestimated. Only a handful of AZD1222 recipients tested seropositive at baseline.

The germline V gene has CDR1 MRHNA and CDR2 SNTAGT. The CDR3 covers 14 residues. Deletions cut 8 bases from V and 0 bases from J, with 13 bases between. TCRdb's copy holds only in-frame clones and misses some; the assay was immunoSEQ multiplex PCR. The data show over 100,000 clones, about 85% seen once. The chain recombines TRBV6-4 with TRBJ1-1; the D gene is possibly TRBD1 (6 bases). This TCR derives from an adult in good health. The sequencing used peripheral blood, collected on day 0 of AZD1222 vaccination. The DNA of the CDR3 is TGTGCCAGCCGGGACACAGATATGAACACTGAAGCTTTCTTT. Translating gives CASRDTDMNTEAFF.